What follows are 29 T cell receptor beta chains derived from one specimen sequenced in a study of T cells in narcolepsy. The method was immunoSEQ multiplex PCR; TCRdb's version includes in-frame clones alone and lacks a portion of them. The repertoire holds 20,000 to 30,000 clones, approximately 80% seen once, with less than 1.3% in the top ten. What was sequenced was memory (CD45RA-) CD4+ T cells from blood. Receptors were obtained from a human donor in good health.

This clone was observed once. This chain uses TRBV5-1 with TRBJ2-2; D may be TRBD2 (6 bases). Germline V gives CDR1 SGHRS, CDR2 YFSETQ. The CDR3 runs 17 residues. Trimming took 0 bases from V and 5 from J, leaving 17 bases between them. The CDR3 protein is CASSLDGAQAGTGELFF. The CDR3 DNA reads TGCGCCAGCAGCTTGGATGGGGCCCAGGCGGGGACCGGGGAGCTGTTTTTT.

This chain uses TRBV19 with TRBJ2-7; tentatively, D is TRBD1 (6 bases). Trimming left V 8 bases short and J 4 bases short, with 12 bases between. The CDR3 contains 12 residues. Germline V lookup: CDR1 LNHDA, CDR2 SQIVND (reference sequence). This CDR3 is CASGRGEYEQYF. CDR3 coding DNA: TGTGCCAGTGGCAGGGGTGAATACGAGCAGTACTTC.

This chain links TRBV6-1 with TRBJ1-6; 7 bases are shared with TRBD1. The CDR3 is made up of 14 amino acids. J lost 9 bases, V lost 4 bases, and 6 bases had no gene match. CDR1 is MNHNS and CDR2 is SASEGT in the germline V gene. CDR3 in DNA: TGTGCCAGCAGTGTCGACAGGGTCCTTTCACCCCTCCACTTT. Its translation: CASSVDRVLSPLHF.

This clone came up a few times. The chain is built from TRBV7-2 and TRBJ2-3, with D hard to call. V was trimmed by 1 base and J by 4 bases, leaving 12 bases between them. Germline V CDR1 and CDR2: SGHTA, FQGNSA. There are 15 residues in the CDR3. The CDR3 DNA reads as TGTGCCAGCAGCTTAGGGCTCCAAGTACCAGATACGCAGTATTTT. Its protein product is CASSLGLQVPDTQYF. Based on the CDR3 plus reference TRBV7-2 and TRBJ2-3, the full variable domain is GAGVSQSPSNKVTEKGKDVELRCDPISGHTALYWYRQSLGQGLEFLIYFQGNSAPDKSGLPSDRFSAERTGGSVSTLTIQRTQQEDSAVYLCASSLGLQVPDTQYFGPGTRLTVL.

This chain joins TRBV2 and TRBJ2-5; 16 bases line up with TRBD2. The CDR3 totals 17 residues. The J segment lost 5 bases and the V segment lost 7 bases, leaving 10 bases of the junction unmatched. Germline loops: CDR1 SNHLY, CDR2 FYNNEI. This CDR3 is CASTPGTSGRAWETQYF. DNA for the CDR3: TGTGCCAGCACCCCCGGGACTAGCGGGAGGGCCTGGGAGACCCAGTACTTC.

This clone was detected only once. This sequence joins TRBV28 and TRBJ2-7; D might be TRBD1 (5 bases). CDR3 size: 15 residues. Looked up from germline, CDR1 is MDHEN and CDR2 is SYDVKM. Trimming pared 8 bases from V and 6 bases from J, leaving 23 bases between. The CDR3 sequence is CASGPPGPGLGEQYF. CDR3 sequence (DNA): TGTGCCAGCGGCCCCCCAGGGCCCGGTCTGGGCGAGCAGTACTTC.

V usage is TRBV18 and J usage is TRBJ2-1, with 8 bases that match TRBD2. Looked up from germline, CDR1 is KGHSH and CDR2 is LQKENI. The CDR3 has 17 amino acids. V shed 3 bases and J 5 bases; nucleotides not matched to a gene: 12. The DNA of the CDR3 is TGTGCCAGCTCACCCCCAGGGGTAGCGGGATTAAACAATGAGCAGTTCTTC. Protein: CASSPPGVAGLNNEQFF.

This clone was detected only once. The chain recombines TRBV29-1 with TRBJ1-4, with D maybe TRBD1 (5 bases). The germline gives CDR1 SQVTM, CDR2 ANQGSEA. The CDR3 consists of 12 residues. V was trimmed by 4 bases and J by 3 bases, leaving 6 bases between them. Here the CDR3 DNA reads TGCAGCGTTGCGACAGCTAATGAAAAACTGTTTTTT. Its translation: CSVATANEKLFF.

In nucleotides, the CDR3 is TGTGCCAGCAGTCCCCCCCGGCGGGAGGGCCCCCACAATGAGCAGTTCTTC. Protein: CASSPPRREGPHNEQFF. The chain recombines TRBV7-8 with TRBJ2-1; 9 nucleotides line up with TRBD2. This CDR3 is 17 amino acids long. The J segment lost 5 bases and the V segment lost 6 bases, leaving 14 bases of the junction unmatched. In germline, CDR1 is SGHVS, CDR2 FQNEAQ. Complete variable domain (other parts from reference TRBV7-8 and TRBJ2-1): GAGVSQSPRYKVAKRGQDVALRCDPISGHVSLFWYQQALGQGPEFLTYFQNEAQLDKSGLPSDRFFAERPEGSVSTLKIQRTQQEDSAVYLCASSPPRREGPHNEQFFGPGTRLTVL.

V and J are TRBV5-1 and TRBJ1-2; 8 bases match TRBD1. The CDR3 is made up of 14 amino acids. Trimming at V came to 7 bases and at J to 8 bases, leaving 13 bases not matched to a gene. The V gene's germline CDR1 is SGHRS and CDR2 YFSETQ. Written as DNA, the CDR3 is TGCGCCAGCGACCCCGGGACAGGAGTCCGGGGCTACACCTTC. Translating it yields CASDPGTGVRGYTF.

The V and J genes are TRBV19 and TRBJ2-7; 10 nucleotides agree with TRBD1. From germline, CDR1 is LNHDA and CDR2 SQIVND (reference sequence). The V and J ends lost 4 bases and 0 bases, in that order; junction bases with no gene match: 6. The CDR3 sequence is 16 residues long. The DNA of the CDR3 is TGTGCCAGTAGTACATCGGACAGGGGGGCCTCCTACGAGCAGTACTTC. It encodes CASSTSDRGASYEQYF. The complete variable domain, with remaining parts taken from reference TRBV19 and TRBJ2-7, reads DGGITQSPKYLFRKEGQNVTLSCEQNLNHDAMYWYRQDPGQGLRLIYYSQIVNDFQKGDIAEGYSVSREKKESFPLTVTSAQKNPTAFYLCASSTSDRGASYEQYFGPGTRLTVT.

This sequence joins TRBV7-2 and TRBJ2-3; the match to TRBD2 covers 7 bases. The CDR3 spans 16 residues. The trim removed 1 base at V and 6 bases at J, leaving 10 bases unmatched. Germline loops: CDR1 SGHTA, CDR2 FQGNSA. The chain's CDR3 is CASSLGHGGKGDTQYF. CDR3 nucleotide sequence: TGTGCCAGCAGCTTAGGCCACGGGGGGAAAGGGGATACGCAGTATTTT.

The chain couples TRBV6-5 to TRBJ1-5; D unresolved. The ends were cut back, 6 bases at V and 7 bases at J, with 13 bases in the middle. CDR1 MNHEY and CDR2 SVGAGI come from the germline V gene. This CDR3 comprises 13 residues. The CDR3, as DNA: TGTGCCAGCAGCGGACGGGTTGGGCAGCCCCAGCATTTT. Translation: CASSGRVGQPQHF.

This clone showed up just once. The rearrangement joins TRBV7-8 to TRBJ2-7; 10 positions agree with TRBD2. This CDR3 has 14 residues. V was clipped by 4 bases and J by 6 bases; unmatched bases: 6. The V gene's germline CDR1 is SGHVS and CDR2 FQNEAQ. CDR3 amino acids: CASSSGTSVGEQYF. CDR3 coding DNA: TGTGCCAGCAGCTCCGGGACTAGCGTTGGCGAGCAGTACTTC.

As for this clone: Other DNA sequences in this specimen translate into the identical CDR3. The chain joins TRBV28 to TRBJ1-4; possible D gene TRBD1, 5 bases. V was pared by 6 bases and J by 5 bases, with 7 bases between. Germline V gene lookup returns CDR1 MDHEN and CDR2 SYDVKM. This CDR3 comprises 12 residues. As DNA, the CDR3 is TGTGCCAGCAGCACAGGCAATGAAAAACTGTTTTTT. Its translation: CASSTGNEKLFF.

V gene TRBV5-1 combines with J gene TRBJ2-5, with TRBD2 matching over 13 bases. With 6 bases clipped from V and 4 bases from J, the junction kept 6 bases outside the gene matches. The germline V gene has CDR1 SGHRS and CDR2 YFSETQ. The CDR3 runs to 15 residues. CDR3 DNA: TGCGCCAGCACACTAGCGGGGGGGCCGGGAGAGACCCAGTACTTC. Amino acids: CASTLAGGPGETQYF.

The chain employs TRBV5-1 and TRBJ2-7, with D possibly being TRBD2 (5 bases). This CDR3 has 14 residues. Germline CDR1 SGHRS, CDR2 YFSETQ. Trimming shortened V by 1 base and J by 5 bases, and 13 bases separated the two germline ends. The CDR3 sequence is CASSLNSGSNEQYF. DNA of the CDR3: TGCGCCAGCAGCTTGAATTCGGGGTCCAACGAGCAGTACTTC.

The V call is TRBV4-1, the J call TRBJ2-7, with 7 bases identical to TRBD1. Germline V gene sequence: CDR1 MGHRA, CDR2 YSYEKL. The CDR3 runs to 16 residues. The V and J ends lost 3 bases and 1 base, in that order; junction bases with no gene match: 9. As DNA, the CDR3 is TGCGCCAGCAGCCACGCACCTAGGACAGGTTCCTACGAGCAGTACTTC. Translating gives CASSHAPRTGSYEQYF.

This clone was found a few times. The V gene is TRBV28, the J gene TRBJ2-2, with TRBD1 matching over 7 bases. Unmatched junction bases numbered 8, after V lost 7 bases and J lost 0 bases. The CDR3 is made up of 16 amino acids. Germline loops: CDR1 MDHEN, CDR2 SYDVKM. The CDR3 sequence is CASNLLTGSNTGELFF. The CDR3 coding sequence is TGTGCCAGCAACCTACTGACAGGGTCGAACACCGGGGAGCTGTTTTTT. The full variable domain, in which reference TRBV28 and TRBJ2-2 provide the parts outside the CDR3, is DVKVTQSSRYLVKRTGEKVFLECVQDMDHENMFWYRQDPGLGLRLIYFSYDVKMKEKGDIPEGYSVSREKKERFSLILESASTNQTSMYLCASNLLTGSNTGELFFGEGSRLTVL.

This chain connects TRBV5-4 to TRBJ2-5; TRBD2 matches 8 bases. The J segment lost 2 bases and the V segment lost 0 bases, leaving 9 bases of the junction unmatched. CDR1 SGHNT and CDR2 YYREEE come from the germline V gene (reference sequence). This CDR3 has 17 residues. The CDR3 region has the DNA TGTGCCAGCAGCTTGGAACCTGGACTAGCATTACAAGAGACCCAGTACTTC. It translates to CASSLEPGLALQETQYF.

This clone was seen once. V and J are TRBV30 and TRBJ1-3; a possible D gene is TRBD1 (6 bases). V lost 1 base and J lost 0, with 13 bases in between. CDR1 and CDR2 (germline): GTSNPN, SVGIG (reference sequence). The CDR3 covers 16 residues. Here the CDR3 reads CAWSGGHLSSGNTIYF. In DNA form, the CDR3 reads TGTGCCTGGAGTGGGGGGCATCTGAGCTCTGGAAACACCATATATTTT.

This clone was observed a single time. This chain connects TRBV5-3 to TRBJ2-7, with unresolved D. TRBV5-3 is reported as an ORF; its role is uncertain. The CDR3 loop spans 15 amino acids. Trimming cost V 3 bases and J 5 bases, with 18 bases left between them. DNA for the CDR3: TGTGCCAGAAGCTGGGATCACGGCTCGCACCACGAGCAGTACTTC. Translated, it gives CARSWDHGSHHEQYF.

The J gene is TRBJ2-7, the V gene TRBV6-6; 12 nucleotides agree with TRBD1. Looked up from germline, CDR1 is MNHNY and CDR2 is SVGAGI (reference sequence). The CDR3 covers 15 residues. With V trimmed by 2 bases and J by 5 bases, 4 bases remained unmatched. CDR3: CASSYTGQGADEQYF. The DNA for the CDR3 is TGTGCCAGCAGTTACACGGGACAGGGGGCCGACGAGCAGTACTTC.

The genes are TRBV15 and TRBJ2-3, with D perhaps matching TRBD2 (5 bases). Deletions cut 5 bases from V and 0 bases from J, with 15 bases between. CDR1 is LNHNV, CDR2 YYDKDF, per germline (reference sequence). This CDR3 is built from 16 residues. This CDR3 is CATSPYSGISTDTQYF. The CDR3 region has the DNA TGTGCCACCAGCCCGTACAGCGGAATTAGCACAGATACGCAGTATTTT.

This chain uses TRBV15 with TRBJ2-5; the D gene could be TRBD1 or TRBD2 (6 bases each). Between the trimmed V and J ends, which lost 8 bases and 5 bases, there was a span of 12 bases. This CDR3 has 12 residues. Germline lookup yields CDR1 LNHNV and CDR2 YYDKDF (reference sequence). DNA of the CDR3: TGTGCCACCGGGGGGCGAAAGGAGACCCAGTACTTC. Translated, it gives CATGGRKETQYF.

V and J are TRBV6-1 and TRBJ1-2; TRBD1 agrees at 9 bases. Trimming took 4 bases from V and 4 from J; bases not matched to a gene: 7. The CDR3 totals 15 residues. Germline V gene lookup returns CDR1 MNHNS and CDR2 SASEGT. The CDR3 protein is CASSAHSGQGYGYTF. The CDR3 DNA sequence: TGTGCCAGCAGTGCCCATTCGGGACAGGGCTATGGCTACACCTTC.

The V call is TRBV6-6, the J call TRBJ1-1, with D unclear. The CDR3 length is 13 residues. Germline V lookup: CDR1 MNHNY, CDR2 SVGAGI (reference sequence). Trimming pared 2 bases from V and 3 bases from J, leaving 7 bases between. The CDR3 protein is CASSYLEDTEAFF. Here the CDR3 DNA reads TGTGCCAGCAGTTACCTCGAGGACACTGAAGCTTTCTTT.

The chain links TRBV6-1 to TRBJ2-7; 9 nucleotides agree with TRBD2. V lost 11 bases to trimming and J lost 0 bases; unmatched junction nucleotides: 11. This CDR3 has 15 residues. CDR1 MNHNS and CDR2 SASEGT come from the germline V gene. CDR3 sequence (DNA): TGTGCCTTAGAGAAAGCGGGAGGAATCTCCTACGAGCAGTACTTC. It yields the protein CALEKAGGISYEQYF.

J is TRBJ2-1 and V is TRBV7-2; TRBD2 aligns across 11 bases. Germline loops: CDR1 SGHTA, CDR2 FQGNSA. The J segment lost 8 bases and the V segment lost 3 bases, leaving 3 bases of the junction unmatched. The CDR3 spans 14 residues. CDR3 coding DNA: TGTGCCAGCAGCTTTGATAGCGGGAGGGATGAGCAGTTCTTC. This translates into CASSFDSGRDEQFF.